This TCR beta chain was sequenced for a study of memory CD4+ T cells and cytomegalovirus serostatus. Study-wide results and caveats: Suggested: most of the CMV-linked TCR signature lies in CD4+ memory cells.

Profiling relied on immunoSEQ multiplex PCR, and the TCRdb table lists in-frame clones only, not all of them. The table shows under 35,000 clones, with under 80% occurring only once. On this clone itself: Its antigen is not known.

Per the germline V gene, CDR1 is SGHNT and CDR2 is YYREEE (reference sequence). This CDR3 is 15 amino acids long. V lost 0 bases and J lost 5; bases outside the gene matches: 2. Single viable CD3+CD4+CD8-CD45RO+ cells were sorted as the memory CD4+ T cells. Positive selection with CD4 microbeads enriched total CD4+ T cells. The chain couples TRBV5-4 to TRBJ2-1, with 10 bases matching TRBD2. The receptor comes from an adult in good health and CMV-seronegative. Some clones in this sample may be carry-over from other donors' samples. The sequenced material came from memory CD4+ T cells from blood. CDR3 loop: CASSLVLAGDNEQFF. CDR3 DNA: TGTGCCAGCAGCTTGGTGCTAGCGGGGGACAATGAGCAGTTCTTC.